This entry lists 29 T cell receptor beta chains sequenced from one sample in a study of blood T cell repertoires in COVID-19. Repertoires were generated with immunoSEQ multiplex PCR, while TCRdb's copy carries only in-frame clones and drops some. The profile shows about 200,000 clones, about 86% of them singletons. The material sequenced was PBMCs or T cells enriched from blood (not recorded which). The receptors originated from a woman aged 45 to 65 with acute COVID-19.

CDR3 in amino acids: CASSPGSQEGYEQYF. The CDR3 coding sequence is TGTGCCAGCTCACCGGGGTCACAGGAAGGGTACGAGCAGTACTTC. The chain carries TRBV18 and TRBJ2-7; D is perhaps TRBD1 (5 bases). This CDR3 region has 15 residues. The germline CDR1 and CDR2 sequences are KGHSH and LQKENI. V was shortened by 3 bases and J by 4 bases, with 16 bases between the two germline ends.

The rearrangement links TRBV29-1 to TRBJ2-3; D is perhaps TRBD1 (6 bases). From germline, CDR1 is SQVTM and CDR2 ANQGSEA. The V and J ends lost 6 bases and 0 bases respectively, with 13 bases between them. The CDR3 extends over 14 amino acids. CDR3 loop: CSVAQGASTDTQYF. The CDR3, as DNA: TGCAGCGTAGCACAGGGAGCTAGCACAGATACGCAGTATTTT.

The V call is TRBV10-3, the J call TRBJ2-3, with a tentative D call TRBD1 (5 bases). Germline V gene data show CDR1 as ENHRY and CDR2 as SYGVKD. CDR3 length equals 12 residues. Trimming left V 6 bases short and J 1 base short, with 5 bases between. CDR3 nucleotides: TGTGCCATCAGAGGGGGCACAGATACGCAGTATTTT. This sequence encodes CAIRGGTDTQYF.

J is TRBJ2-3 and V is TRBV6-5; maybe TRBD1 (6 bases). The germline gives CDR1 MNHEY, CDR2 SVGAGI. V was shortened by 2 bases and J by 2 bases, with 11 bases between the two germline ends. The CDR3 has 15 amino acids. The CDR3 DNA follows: TGTGCCAGCAGTTACGGGGGCGCGAACACAGATACGCAGTATTTT. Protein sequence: CASSYGGANTDTQYF.

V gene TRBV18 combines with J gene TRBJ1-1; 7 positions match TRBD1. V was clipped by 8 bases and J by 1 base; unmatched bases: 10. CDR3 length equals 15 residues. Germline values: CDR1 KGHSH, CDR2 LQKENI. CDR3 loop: CASTSRQGSNTEAFF. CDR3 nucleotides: TGTGCCAGCACGAGCAGACAGGGTTCGAACACTGAAGCTTTCTTT.

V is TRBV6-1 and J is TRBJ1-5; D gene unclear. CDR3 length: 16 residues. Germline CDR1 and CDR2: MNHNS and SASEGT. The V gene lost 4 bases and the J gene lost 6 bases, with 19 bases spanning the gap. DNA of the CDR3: TGTGCCAGCAGTGGGTACAATTTGAGATCAGGTCAGCCCCAGCATTTT. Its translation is CASSGYNLRSGQPQHF.

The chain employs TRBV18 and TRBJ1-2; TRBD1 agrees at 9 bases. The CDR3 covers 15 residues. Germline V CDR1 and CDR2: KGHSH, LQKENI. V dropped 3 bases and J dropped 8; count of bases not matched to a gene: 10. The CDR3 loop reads CASSPQGQGMFGYTF. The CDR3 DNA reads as TGTGCCAGCTCACCCCAGGGACAGGGAATGTTCGGCTACACCTTC.

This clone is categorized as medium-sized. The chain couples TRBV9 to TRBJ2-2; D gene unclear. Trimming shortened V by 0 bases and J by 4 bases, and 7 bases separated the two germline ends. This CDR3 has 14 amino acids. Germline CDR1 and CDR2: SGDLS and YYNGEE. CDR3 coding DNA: TGTGCCAGCAGCGTAGCTGACTTCACCGGGGAGCTGTTTTTT. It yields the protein CASSVADFTGELFF.

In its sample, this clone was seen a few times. This CDR3 reads CASSPLAGAYEQYF. For the CDR3, the DNA is TGTGCCAGCTCACCACTAGCGGGAGCTTACGAGCAGTACTTC. V and J are TRBV18 and TRBJ2-7; 9 bases line up with TRBD2. Germline trimming cut 1 base from V and 4 bases from J; bases unmatched to any gene: 2. The CDR3 extends over 14 amino acids. Germline CDR1 KGHSH, CDR2 LQKENI. The complete variable domain, with remaining parts taken from reference TRBV18 and TRBJ2-7, reads NAGVMQNPRHLVRRRGQEARLRCSPMKGHSHVYWYRQLPEEGLKFMVYLQKENIIDESGMPKERFSAEFPKEGPSILRIQQVVRGDSAAYFCASSPLAGAYEQYFGPGTRLTVT.

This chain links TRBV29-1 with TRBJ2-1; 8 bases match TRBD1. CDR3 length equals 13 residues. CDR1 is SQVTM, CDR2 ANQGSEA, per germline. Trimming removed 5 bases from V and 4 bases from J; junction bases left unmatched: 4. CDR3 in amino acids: CSVRTGSYNEQFF. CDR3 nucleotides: TGCAGCGTTCGGACAGGGTCATACAATGAGCAGTTCTTC.

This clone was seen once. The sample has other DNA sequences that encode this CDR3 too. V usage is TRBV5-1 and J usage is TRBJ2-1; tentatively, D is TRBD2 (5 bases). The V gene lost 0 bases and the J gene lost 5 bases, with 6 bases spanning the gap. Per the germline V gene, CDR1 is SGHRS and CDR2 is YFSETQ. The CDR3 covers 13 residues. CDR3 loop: CASSLGLNNEQFF. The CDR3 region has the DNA TGCGCCAGCAGCTTGGGACTAAACAATGAGCAGTTCTTC.

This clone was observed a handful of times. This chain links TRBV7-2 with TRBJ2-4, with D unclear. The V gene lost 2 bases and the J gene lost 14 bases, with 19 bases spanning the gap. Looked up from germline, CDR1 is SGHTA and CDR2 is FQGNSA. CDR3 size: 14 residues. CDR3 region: CASSLRLDSWWEYF. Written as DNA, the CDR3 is TGTGCCAGCAGCTTAAGGCTCGACTCCTGGTGGGAGTACTTC.

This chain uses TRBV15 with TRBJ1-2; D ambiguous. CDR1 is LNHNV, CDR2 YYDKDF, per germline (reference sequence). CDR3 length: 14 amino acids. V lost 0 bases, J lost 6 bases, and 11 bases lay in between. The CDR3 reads CATSRDRYSDGYTF. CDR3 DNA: TGTGCCACCAGCAGAGACAGGTACTCGGATGGCTACACCTTC.

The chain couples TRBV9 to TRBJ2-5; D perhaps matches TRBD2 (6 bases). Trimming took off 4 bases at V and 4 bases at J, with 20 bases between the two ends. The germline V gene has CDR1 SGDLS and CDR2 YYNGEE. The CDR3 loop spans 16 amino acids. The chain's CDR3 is CASSPRPGGARETQYF. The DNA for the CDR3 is TGTGCCAGCAGCCCCCGACCCGGCGGGGCGAGAGAGACCCAGTACTTC.

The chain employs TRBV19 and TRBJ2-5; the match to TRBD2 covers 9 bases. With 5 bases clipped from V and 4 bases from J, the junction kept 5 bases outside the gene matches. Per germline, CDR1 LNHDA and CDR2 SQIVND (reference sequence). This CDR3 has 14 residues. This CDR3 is CASSAGGAGETQYF. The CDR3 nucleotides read TGTGCCAGTAGTGCGGGAGGGGCAGGAGAGACCCAGTACTTC. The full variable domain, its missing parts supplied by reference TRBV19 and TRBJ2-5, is DGGITQSPKYLFRKEGQNVTLSCEQNLNHDAMYWYRQDPGQGLRLIYYSQIVNDFQKGDIAEGYSVSREKKESFPLTVTSAQKNPTAFYLCASSAGGAGETQYFGPGTRLLVL.

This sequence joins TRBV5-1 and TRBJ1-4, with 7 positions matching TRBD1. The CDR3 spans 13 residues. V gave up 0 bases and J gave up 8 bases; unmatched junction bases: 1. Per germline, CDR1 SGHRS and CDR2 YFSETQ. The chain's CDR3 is CASSLGDSEKLFF. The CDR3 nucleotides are TGCGCCAGCAGCTTGGGGGACAGCGAAAAACTGTTTTTT.

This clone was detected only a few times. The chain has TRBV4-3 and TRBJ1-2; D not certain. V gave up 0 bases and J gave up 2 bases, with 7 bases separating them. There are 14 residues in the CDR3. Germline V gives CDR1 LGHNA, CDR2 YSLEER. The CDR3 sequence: CASSQDYANYGYTF. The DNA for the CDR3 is TGCGCCAGCAGCCAAGATTACGCGAACTATGGCTACACCTTC.

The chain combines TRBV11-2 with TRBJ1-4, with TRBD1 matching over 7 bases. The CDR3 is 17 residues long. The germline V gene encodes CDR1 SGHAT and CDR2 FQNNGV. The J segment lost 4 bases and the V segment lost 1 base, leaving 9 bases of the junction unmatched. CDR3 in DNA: TGTGCCAGCAGCTTAGTTTTAGGGACAGTTGGTAATGAAAAACTGTTTTTT. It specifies CASSLVLGTVGNEKLFF.

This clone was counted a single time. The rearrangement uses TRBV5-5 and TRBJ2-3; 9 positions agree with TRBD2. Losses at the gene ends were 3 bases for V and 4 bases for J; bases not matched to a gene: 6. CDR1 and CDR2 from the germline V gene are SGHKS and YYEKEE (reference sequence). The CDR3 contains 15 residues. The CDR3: CASSSGLAPSDTQYF. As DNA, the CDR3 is TGTGCCAGCAGCTCGGGACTAGCTCCCTCAGATACGCAGTATTTT. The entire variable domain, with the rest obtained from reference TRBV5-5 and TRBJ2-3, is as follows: DAGVTQSPTHLIKTRGQQVTLRCSPISGHKSVSWYQQVLGQGPQFIFQYYEKEERGRGNFPDRFSARQFPNYSSELNVNALLLGDSALYLCASSSGLAPSDTQYFGPGTRLTVL.

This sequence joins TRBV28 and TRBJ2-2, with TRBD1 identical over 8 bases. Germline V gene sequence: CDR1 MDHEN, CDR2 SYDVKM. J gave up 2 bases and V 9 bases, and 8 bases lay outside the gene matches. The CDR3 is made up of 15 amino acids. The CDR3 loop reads CASKTGTGNTGELFF. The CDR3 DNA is TGTGCCAGTAAGACCGGGACAGGAAACACCGGGGAGCTGTTTTTT.

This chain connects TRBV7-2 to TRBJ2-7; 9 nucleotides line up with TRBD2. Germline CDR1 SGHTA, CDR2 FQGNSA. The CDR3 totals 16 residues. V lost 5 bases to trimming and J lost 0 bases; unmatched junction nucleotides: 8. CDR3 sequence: CASSLSLAGGSYEQYF. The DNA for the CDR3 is TGTGCCAGCAGCCTATCACTAGCGGGCGGCTCCTACGAGCAGTACTTC.

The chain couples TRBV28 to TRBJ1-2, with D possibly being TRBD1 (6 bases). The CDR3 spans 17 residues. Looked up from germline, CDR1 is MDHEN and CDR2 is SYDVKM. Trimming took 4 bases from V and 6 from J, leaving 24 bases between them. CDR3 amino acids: CASSSHPPDYRDDGYTF. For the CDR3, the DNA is TGTGCCAGCAGTTCACACCCTCCCGATTACAGGGACGATGGCTACACCTTC.

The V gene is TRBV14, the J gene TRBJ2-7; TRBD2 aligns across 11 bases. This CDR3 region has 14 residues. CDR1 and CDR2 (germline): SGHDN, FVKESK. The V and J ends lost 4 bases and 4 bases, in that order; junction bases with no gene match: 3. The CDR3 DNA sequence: TGTGCCAGCAGCCCCGGGACTAGCGGTTACGAGCAGTACTTC. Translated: CASSPGTSGYEQYF.

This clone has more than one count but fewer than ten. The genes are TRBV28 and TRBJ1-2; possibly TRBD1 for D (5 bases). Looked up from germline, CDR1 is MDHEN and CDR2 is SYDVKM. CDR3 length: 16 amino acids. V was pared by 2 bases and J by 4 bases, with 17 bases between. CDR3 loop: CASSLGTPGLGYGYTF. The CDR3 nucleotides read TGTGCCAGCAGTTTAGGGACTCCAGGGTTGGGCTATGGCTACACCTTC.

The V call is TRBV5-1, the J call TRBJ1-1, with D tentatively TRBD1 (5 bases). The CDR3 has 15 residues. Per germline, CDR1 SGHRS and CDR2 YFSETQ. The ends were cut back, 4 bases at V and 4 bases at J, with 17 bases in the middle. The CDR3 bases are TGCGCCAGCAGCCCCGCTTCAGGGAGGACCACTGAAGCTTTCTTT. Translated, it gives CASSPASGRTTEAFF.

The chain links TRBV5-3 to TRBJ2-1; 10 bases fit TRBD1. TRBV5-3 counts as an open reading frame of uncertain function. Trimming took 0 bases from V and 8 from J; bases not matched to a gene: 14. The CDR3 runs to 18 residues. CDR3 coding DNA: TGTGCCAGAAGCTTGGGATCAAATCCGGGACAGGGGAGCGATGAGCAGTTCTTC. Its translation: CARSLGSNPGQGSDEQFF.

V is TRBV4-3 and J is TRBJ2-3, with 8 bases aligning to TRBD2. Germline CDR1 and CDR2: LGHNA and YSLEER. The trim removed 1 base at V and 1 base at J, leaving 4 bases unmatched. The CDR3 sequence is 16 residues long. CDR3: CASSQVNSGGTDTQYF. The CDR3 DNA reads TGCGCCAGCAGCCAAGTCAATAGCGGGGGCACAGATACGCAGTATTTT.

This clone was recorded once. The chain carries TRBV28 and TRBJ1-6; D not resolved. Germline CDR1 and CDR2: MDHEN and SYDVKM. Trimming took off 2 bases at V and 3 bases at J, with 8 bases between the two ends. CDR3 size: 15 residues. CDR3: CASSLPGLYNSPLHF. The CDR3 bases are TGTGCCAGCAGTTTACCAGGTCTCTATAATTCACCCCTCCACTTT.

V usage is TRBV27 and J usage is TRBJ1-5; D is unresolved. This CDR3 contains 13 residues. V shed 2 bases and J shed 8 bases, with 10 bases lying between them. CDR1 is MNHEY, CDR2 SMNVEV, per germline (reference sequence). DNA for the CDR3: TGTGCCAGCAGTTTAAGAGGTTATGAGCCCCAGCATTTT. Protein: CASSLRGYEPQHF.